The T cell receptor beta chain described here comes from a study of T-cell reconstitution after alpha-beta-depleted transplantation in children. CDR1 SQVTM and CDR2 ANQGSEA come from the germline V gene. The CDR3 loop spans 10 amino acids. V was clipped by 3 bases and J by 7 bases, with 6 bases between them. The library targeted TCRbeta and was prepared with unique molecular identifiers. TCRdb ran MiXCR on the PCR reads and lists one entry per CDR3 protein. In the table there are about 580,000 distinct CDR3 sequences, under 30% of which are singletons. Of note for this clonotype: No antigen is known for it. A much bigger clone sits one base away, suggesting this may be a read error. The CDR3 does not end in the conserved phenylalanine or tryptophan, so this is likely a read error.

Broader study findings: High day-60 TCRbeta diversity in some patients came from surviving recipient T cells and thymic progenitors. Among T cells one year after transplant, newly produced cells accounted for most counts and diversity. The origin of alpha-beta T cells about two months after transplant was reportedly several hundred expanded graft clones.

The V and J genes are TRBV29-1 and TRBJ1-1; D call uncertain. The clonotype was recovered from a boy younger than two who had a stem cell transplant for acute myeloid leukemia, so the T cells may come from the graft donor. This specimen consisted of PBMCs, mostly from graft donor cells, obtained 360 days after TCRalphabeta/CD19-depleted stem cell transplant. Here the CDR3 reads CSVESSEAFY. The CDR3 DNA reads TGCAGCGTTGAGAGCAGTGAAGCTTTCTAT.